These T cell receptor beta chains were read from a single sample in a study of blood T cell repertoires in COVID-19. The data were produced by immunoSEQ multiplex PCR, yet TCRdb's version contains in-frame clones alone and is incomplete. This sample has 160,000 or so clones, with around 89% found just once. The material sequenced was peripheral blood. Every receptor here comes from a woman aged 40 to 50 with acute or convalescent COVID-19. Both conserved end residues are part of each CDR3. A D gene is named only where the DNA matches it firmly. Size is stated for part of the rows, as once, few or many counts, or as a class when the clone is expanded.

TRBJ1-6	-	TRBV2	TRBD1	TGTGCCAGCAGTCCAATATTGACAGGGAATAATTCACCCCTCCACTTT	CASSPILTGNNSPLHF
TRBJ2-2	-	TRBV2	-	TGTGCCAGCAGTTACATCGGGGTGGCAATTAACACCGGGGAGCTGTTTTTT	CASSYIGVAINTGELFF
TRBJ1-1	-	TRBV28	TRBD1	TGTGCCAGCCGGACAGGGATTTTGAACACTGAAGCTTTCTTT	CASRTGILNTEAFF
TRBJ2-1	-	TRBV7-8	-	TGTGCCAGCAGCTTTGGCGGGGTCCTTTCCCTGACCTACAATGAGCAGTTCTTC	CASSFGGVLSLTYNEQFF
TRBJ1-2	once	TRBV7-2	-	TGTGCCAGCAGCTTAGAAGGAGGAATGGGCTACACCTTC	CASSLEGGMGYTF
TRBJ2-6	-	TRBV27	TRBD1	TGTGCCAGCAGCCGGACAGGCTCGTCTGGGGCCAACGTCCTGACTTTC	CASSRTGSSGANVLTF
TRBJ1-6	-	TRBV6-5	TRBD1	TGTGCCAGCAGCCGGGACAGGAGGGATAATTCACCCCTCCACTTT	CASSRDRRDNSPLHF
TRBJ2-1	-	TRBV7-2	TRBD2	TGTGCCAGCAGCTTAGCCCGCAGACTAGCGGGGGGCTGGGAGCAGTTCTTC	CASSLARRLAGGWEQFF
TRBJ1-2	-	TRBV29-1	-	TGCAGCGCCCCGTCGTCCTATGGCTACACCTTC	CSAPSSYGYTF
TRBJ2-1	-	TRBV19	TRBD2	TGTGCCAGTGGACTAGCGGGCTCCTACAATGAGCAGTTCTTC	CASGLAGSYNEQFF
TRBJ2-1	-	TRBV11-3	-	TGTGCCAGCAGCTCCGACAGTCAAGAGCAGTTCTTC	CASSSDSQEQFF
TRBJ1-1	-	TRBV30	TRBD1	TGTGCCTGGAGTGGGACAGGGTTACCGAACACTGAAGCTTTCTTT	CAWSGTGLPNTEAFF
TRBJ1-5	-	TRBV5-1	-	TGCGCCAGCAGCTTGGCTCCGGAGCCCCAGCATTTT	CASSLAPEPQHF
TRBJ2-5	-	TRBV7-2	-	TGTGCCAGCAGCTTAATAAGAGACCCCCCGGGCCAAGAGACCCAGTACTTC	CASSLIRDPPGQETQYF
TRBJ2-7	once	TRBV7-3	TRBD2	TGTGCCAGCAGCTTAACTAGCGGGGATACCTACGAGCAGTACTTC	CASSLTSGDTYEQYF
TRBJ2-7	-	TRBV3-1/TRBV3-2	-	TGTGCCAGCAGCCAAGACACGGTCTACGAGCAGTACTTC	CASSQDTVYEQYF
TRBJ1-1	-	TRBV5-6	TRBD1	TGTGCCAGCAGCCCTGGGACAGGGGGACCAGCTTTCTTT	CASSPGTGGPAFF
TRBJ2-7	-	TRBV11-2	-	TGTGCCAGCAGCCACCCTCGGGGGATAGAGGGGGCGAACGAGCAGTACTTC	CASSHPRGIEGANEQYF